These T cell receptor beta chains were read from a single sample in a study of T cell responses to AZD1222 COVID-19 vaccine. Here immunoSEQ multiplex PCR was the method, and the copy in TCRdb shows in-frame clones only, minus some. The sample records 180,000 or so clones, about 91% being singletons. The specimen comprised peripheral blood, sampled 28 days after the second AZD1222 dose. Receptor source: an adult who received the AZD1222 COVID-19 vaccine. Both conserved end residues are part of each CDR3.

J gene: TRBJ2-7
V gene: TRBV3-1/TRBV3-2
CDR3 protein: CASGGPWEQYF

J gene: TRBJ1-5
V gene: TRBV28
CDR3 protein: CASSWGPNVGNQPQHF

J gene: TRBJ1-2
V gene: TRBV5-1
CDR3 protein: CASSLAIEGAYGYTF

J gene: TRBJ2-2
V gene: TRBV7-2
CDR3 protein: CASSPGRRLTGELFF

J gene: TRBJ1-1
V gene: TRBV7-3
CDR3 protein: CASSLTSGTDTEAFF

J gene: TRBJ2-1
V gene: TRBV19
CDR3 protein: CASSPRVAGNNEQFF

J gene: TRBJ2-7
V gene: TRBV5-5
CDR3 protein: CASSLTPGTSYEQYF

J gene: TRBJ1-6
V gene: TRBV7-2
CDR3 protein: CASSPSHGSSYNSPLHF

J gene: TRBJ1-2
V gene: TRBV18
CDR3 protein: CASSPPGQNYGYTF

J gene: TRBJ1-1
V gene: TRBV24-1
CDR3 protein: CATSATTNTEAFF

J gene: TRBJ1-1
V gene: TRBV27
CDR3 protein: CASGRAGSNTEAFF

J gene: TRBJ2-2
V gene: TRBV14
CDR3 protein: CASSQGQGWLSGELFF

J gene: TRBJ2-5
V gene: TRBV3-1/TRBV3-2
CDR3 protein: CASSRSPRASGTRETQYF

J gene: TRBJ1-6
V gene: TRBV2
CDR3 protein: CASSRGGQDNSPLHF

J gene: TRBJ2-6
V gene: TRBV9
CDR3 protein: CASSPALSGANVLTF

J gene: TRBJ2-2
V gene: TRBV10-3
CDR3 protein: CAIRVENTGELFF

J gene: TRBJ2-2
V gene: TRBV4-2
CDR3 protein: CASSQDSGGAGELFF

J gene: TRBJ1-1
V gene: TRBV4-1
CDR3 protein: CASSPDRGLGNTEAFF

J gene: TRBJ2-7
V gene: TRBV29-1
CDR3 protein: CSVAYRPGGWAYEQYF

J gene: TRBJ1-1
V gene: TRBV29-1
CDR3 protein: CSVAGTEEAFF

J gene: TRBJ1-2
V gene: TRBV4-3
CDR3 protein: CASSQDGGNYGYTF

J gene: TRBJ1-1
V gene: TRBV18
CDR3 protein: CASSPLDIDTEAFF

J gene: TRBJ1-2
V gene: TRBV30
CDR3 protein: CAWWQSVDGYTF

J gene: TRBJ2-1
V gene: TRBV6-4
CDR3 protein: CASSQGSYNEQFF

J gene: TRBJ2-7
V gene: TRBV5-4
CDR3 protein: CASSWGTGEYEQYF

J gene: TRBJ2-1
V gene: TRBV3-1/TRBV3-2
CDR3 protein: CASSPRSGSSNNEQFF

J gene: TRBJ2-3
V gene: TRBV7-9
CDR3 protein: CASSPGAGEEGTQYF

J gene: TRBJ1-4
V gene: TRBV11-1
CDR3 protein: CASSLGWNEKLFF

J gene: TRBJ1-1
V gene: TRBV27
CDR3 protein: CASRPSGGTEAFF

J gene: TRBJ2-3
V gene: TRBV19
CDR3 protein: CASSMSGGLTDTQYF

J gene: TRBJ1-6
V gene: TRBV30
CDR3 protein: CAWSLKGADNSPLHF

J gene: TRBJ1-4
V gene: TRBV7-2
CDR3 protein: CASSLVGDNEKLFF

J gene: TRBJ1-2
V gene: TRBV2
CDR3 protein: CASSTSPGGDYGYTF

J gene: TRBJ1-3
V gene: TRBV3-1/TRBV3-2
CDR3 protein: CASSDTDRVYGNTIYF

J gene: TRBJ1-5
V gene: TRBV12-3/TRBV12-4
CDR3 protein: CASSLALDQPQHF

J gene: TRBJ1-4
V gene: TRBV5-5
CDR3 protein: CASSLARTEKLFF

J gene: TRBJ2-7
V gene: TRBV12-3/TRBV12-4
CDR3 protein: CASSLGAYEQYF

J gene: TRBJ2-5
V gene: TRBV9
CDR3 protein: CASSVEGGRVETQYF

J gene: TRBJ1-6
V gene: TRBV5-4
CDR3 protein: CASSLELGRGDSPLHF

J gene: TRBJ1-6
V gene: TRBV30
CDR3 protein: CAWSVQGYNSPLHF

J gene: TRBJ2-2
V gene: TRBV7-3
CDR3 protein: CASSLGGKLPPGELFF

J gene: TRBJ2-3
V gene: TRBV12-5
CDR3 protein: CARPGGGTDTQYF

J gene: TRBJ2-3
V gene: TRBV28
CDR3 protein: CASSPRLLSGEDTQYF

J gene: TRBJ1-1
V gene: TRBV6-2/TRBV6-3
CDR3 protein: CASSQTPNTEAFF

J gene: TRBJ1-1
V gene: TRBV5-5
CDR3 protein: CASRGGQVWGTEAFF

J gene: TRBJ2-5
V gene: TRBV20-1
CDR3 protein: CSASLAETQYF

J gene: TRBJ2-1
V gene: TRBV5-4
CDR3 protein: CASSDGRAGRFNEQFF

J gene: TRBJ2-3
V gene: TRBV5-1
CDR3 protein: CASSLPSALRGTDTQYF

J gene: TRBJ1-2
V gene: TRBV7-9
CDR3 protein: CASSFGQGANYGYTF

J gene: TRBJ2-7
V gene: TRBV27
CDR3 protein: CASSPGDGLYEQYF

J gene: TRBJ2-2
V gene: TRBV6-1
CDR3 protein: CASSDYGPANTGELFF

J gene: TRBJ2-4
V gene: TRBV5-1
CDR3 protein: CASSLDSPGGKNIQYF

J gene: TRBJ1-3
V gene: TRBV5-4
CDR3 protein: CASSLDSSGNTIYF

J gene: TRBJ1-1
V gene: TRBV7-2
CDR3 protein: CASKGQGGVMNTEAFF

J gene: TRBJ2-2
V gene: TRBV7-7
CDR3 protein: CASSLGAASTGELFF

J gene: TRBJ1-5
V gene: TRBV11-2
CDR3 protein: CASSLAGTGAGQPQHF